Here is one T cell receptor (beta chain) with its context. Its antigen is as yet unknown. TCRdb keeps only in-frame clones here, not all; method: immunoSEQ multiplex PCR. The data contain tens of thousands of clones, approximately 92% of them singletons. Autoimmune disease history or systemic immunosuppression led to patients being barred. The source of the sample is a study of OX40 agonist ivuxolimab in advanced cancers. CDR1 and CDR2 (germline): SEHNR, FQNEAQ (reference sequence). The CDR3 runs to 13 residues. The V end lost 3 bases, the J end lost 0 bases, and 5 bases lay between the germline ends. The study's findings and limits: On average, CD8+ T cells showed a greater number of expanded clones than CD4+. Among the least clonally expanded were partial responders at 0.1-3.0 mg/kg.

The J gene is TRBJ1-2, the V gene TRBV7-9; D call uncertain. The clonotype was recovered from an adult with an advanced solid tumor such as melanoma, head and neck, liver or kidney cancer. Sequencing was performed on CD4+ or CD8+ T cells sorted from blood, taken in a trial of the OX40 agonist ivuxolimab. CDR3 bases: TGTGCCAGCAGCTTGTTAACTAACTATGGCTACACCTTC. Its protein product is CASSLLTNYGYTF.